The 18 T cell receptor beta chains presented below share a single source sample, sequenced in a study of control samples from healthy donors and cancer patients. Profiling relied on immunoSEQ multiplex PCR, and the TCRdb table lists in-frame clones only, not all of them. The sample has 150,000 to 200,000 clones, about 94% seen once. Sequenced material: blood. These receptors all come from a woman aged 40-49 years in good health.

The genes are TRBV5-1 and TRBJ2-5, with D unresolved. This CDR3 spans 13 amino acids. Trimming removed 1 base at V and 5 bases at J, with 9 bases between. Germline V gene lookup returns CDR1 SGHRS and CDR2 YFSETQ. The CDR3 DNA is TGCGCCAGCAGCTTGATGGCAACGGAGACCCAGTACTTC. It translates to CASSLMATETQYF. Based on the CDR3 plus reference TRBV5-1 and TRBJ2-5, the full variable domain is KAGVTQTPRYLIKTRGQQVTLSCSPISGHRSVSWYQQTPGQGLQFLFEYFSETQRNKGNFPGRFSGRQFSNSRSEMNVSTLELGDSALYLCASSLMATETQYFGPGTRLLVL.

The chain links TRBV19 to TRBJ1-4; D unclear. Trimming cost V 3 bases and J 3 bases, with 11 bases left between them. Germline loops: CDR1 LNHDA, CDR2 SQIVND (reference sequence). This CDR3 spans 15 amino acids. CDR3: CASSMDPRPNEKLFF. CDR3 coding DNA: TGTGCCAGTAGTATGGACCCCAGACCTAATGAAAAACTGTTTTTT.

The J gene is TRBJ1-2, the V gene TRBV11-2; D gene ambiguous. This CDR3 has 14 amino acids. The V and J ends lost 1 base and 4 bases respectively, with 10 bases between them. Germline values: CDR1 SGHAT, CDR2 FQNNGV. For the CDR3, the DNA is TGTGCCAGCAGCTTAGGCGGCTTTTCCTATGGCTACACCTTC. This sequence encodes CASSLGGFSYGYTF.

The gene calls are TRBV7-2 and TRBJ1-1; D remains unclear. Germline assignment: CDR1 SGHTA and CDR2 FQGNSA. The CDR3 spans 12 residues. With 5 bases removed from V and 4 bases from J, the gap between germline ends came to 8 bases. Here the CDR3 DNA reads TGTGCCAGCAGCCAACGGGGCACTGAAGCTTTCTTT. Translating gives CASSQRGTEAFF.

The genes are TRBV9 and TRBJ2-7; D is unresolved. V lost 0 bases, J lost 7 bases, and 8 bases lay in between. The CDR3 runs 12 residues. Per germline, CDR1 SGDLS and CDR2 YYNGEE. CDR3 sequence reads: CASSVGVGEQYF. The CDR3 DNA sequence: TGTGCCAGCAGCGTAGGGGTTGGGGAGCAGTACTTC.

The V gene is TRBV6-2 or TRBV6-3, the J gene TRBJ1-1; D is uncertain. The CDR3 is 12 residues long. In germline, CDR1 is MNHEY, CDR2 SVGEGT. V was trimmed by 5 bases and J by 2 bases, leaving 6 bases between them. The CDR3 spells CASSAGNTEAFF. The DNA of the CDR3 is TGTGCCAGCAGTGCCGGAAACACTGAAGCTTTCTTT.

This clone was seen only once. The CDR3: CASSYTGAFNNEQFF. CDR3 in DNA: TGTGCCAGCAGCTACACAGGGGCGTTCAACAATGAGCAGTTCTTC. The chain recombines TRBV27 with TRBJ2-1; 7 bases align to TRBD1. With 6 bases clipped from V and 5 bases from J, the junction kept 10 bases outside the gene matches. There are 15 residues in the CDR3. Looked up from germline, CDR1 is MNHEY and CDR2 is SMNVEV (reference sequence).

The chain recombines TRBV7-8 with TRBJ1-1; D is uncertain. CDR1 is SGHVS, CDR2 FQNEAQ, per germline. The V end lost 5 bases, the J end lost 2 bases, and 15 bases lay between the germline ends. The CDR3 covers 15 residues. This CDR3 is CASSTYRGPNTEAFF. CDR3 DNA sequence: TGTGCCAGCAGCACGTACAGAGGACCAAACACTGAAGCTTTCTTT.

This clone has just one count. The chain joins TRBV7-2 to TRBJ1-3; D perhaps matches TRBD1 (5 bases). V lost 5 bases, J lost 0 bases, and 17 bases lay in between. CDR1 and CDR2 from the germline V gene are SGHTA and FQGNSA. The CDR3 totals 17 residues. The CDR3 coding sequence is TGTGCCAGCAGCCCGGGGCCACGGTCCCACTCTGGAAACACCATATATTTT. Protein: CASSPGPRSHSGNTIYF.

The V and J genes are TRBV6-2 or TRBV6-3 and TRBJ2-3; D may be TRBD2 (5 bases). This CDR3 has 21 residues. The V end lost 0 bases, the J end lost 0 bases, and 25 bases lay between the germline ends. Germline CDR1 is MNHEY and CDR2 is SVGEGT. The DNA for the CDR3 is TGTGCCAGCAGTTACTCGAGAAGTACTAGACCAACACACTCTAGCACAGATACGCAGTATTTT. The encoded protein is CASSYSRSTRPTHSSTDTQYF.

J is TRBJ2-5 and V is TRBV9; no definite D call. Per germline, CDR1 SGDLS and CDR2 YYNGEE. This CDR3 region has 15 residues. V lost 0 bases and J lost 0, with 9 bases in between. The chain's CDR3 is CASSVVGGYQETQYF. CDR3 DNA: TGTGCCAGCAGCGTAGTGGGTGGGTACCAAGAGACCCAGTACTTC. The whole variable domain, remainder taken from reference TRBV9 and TRBJ2-5, is DSGVTQTPKHLITATGQRVTLRCSPRSGDLSVYWYQQSLDQGLQFLIQYYNGEERAKGNILERFSAQQFPDLHSELNLSSLELGDSALYFCASSVVGGYQETQYFGPGTRLLVL.

The chain couples TRBV5-5 to TRBJ2-7, with D uncertain. Deletions cut 3 bases from V and 5 bases from J, with 15 bases between. CDR1 SGHKS and CDR2 YYEKEE come from the germline V gene (reference sequence). The CDR3 sequence is 14 residues long. CDR3 in DNA: TGTGCCAGCAGCTGGGCAAGCCACGCCAACGAGCAGTACTTC. Translating it yields CASSWASHANEQYF.

This chain connects TRBV6-5 to TRBJ1-2; no definite D call. The CDR3 length is 15 residues. Trimming pared 5 bases from V and 6 bases from J, leaving 19 bases between. The V gene's germline CDR1 is MNHEY and CDR2 SVGAGI. CDR3 nucleotides: TGTGCCAGCAGTCCCCGAATTTTACCTCGCGATGGCTACACCTTC. Translated: CASSPRILPRDGYTF.

This clone was recorded once. The rearrangement uses TRBV6-5 and TRBJ2-1; 7 positions match TRBD2. The CDR3 is made up of 16 amino acids. V shed 0 bases and J 5 bases; nucleotides not matched to a gene: 7. The germline V gene has CDR1 MNHEY and CDR2 SVGAGI. CDR3 DNA sequence: TGTGCCAGCAGTTACTCGAACCCCAGCGGGGACAATGAGCAGTTCTTC. This gives the protein CASSYSNPSGDNEQFF.

The chain uses TRBV11-2 and TRBJ1-5, with D possibly TRBD1 on 5 matching bases. The CDR3 sequence is 13 residues long. CDR1 is SGHAT and CDR2 is FQNNGV in the germline V gene. Trimming pared 5 bases from V and 7 bases from J, leaving 12 bases between. For the CDR3, the DNA is TGTGCCAGCAGCCGCGACAGCTTGCAGCCCCAGCATTTT. Translation: CASSRDSLQPQHF.

This chain links TRBV6-2 or TRBV6-3 with TRBJ1-2; D remains unclear. Germline V gene sequence: CDR1 MNHEY, CDR2 SVGEGT. The CDR3 runs 13 residues. V was shortened by 2 bases and J by 5 bases, with 9 bases between the two germline ends. The CDR3 is CASSYASPYGYTF. In nucleotides, the CDR3 is TGTGCCAGCAGTTACGCCAGTCCTTATGGCTACACCTTC.

The rearrangement uses TRBV30 and TRBJ2-1; the D gene could be TRBD1 or TRBD2 (5 bases each). CDR3 length: 16 amino acids. Looked up from germline, CDR1 is GTSNPN and CDR2 is SVGIG (reference sequence). Deletions cut 2 bases from V and 2 bases from J, with 16 bases between. CDR3 sequence reads: CAWSPGTLRAYNEQFF. In DNA, the CDR3 is TGTGCCTGGAGTCCTGGGACCCTCCGCGCCTACAATGAGCAGTTCTTC.

The table lists this clone with a count of one. The chain is built from TRBV9 and TRBJ2-6; D is uncertain. Germline CDR1 reads SGDLS; CDR2 reads YYNGEE. The length of the CDR3 is 15 residues. V was clipped by 3 bases and J by 5 bases, with 12 bases between them. In nucleotides, the CDR3 is TGTGCCAGCAGCGGGGGATCCTGGAGGGCCAACGTCCTGACTTTC. It yields the protein CASSGGSWRANVLTF.